This T cell receptor beta chain was retrieved from a study of vaccination and CD4 T cells after COVID-19. Study details: Median time from COVID diagnosis to post-COVID sampling was approximately 3.5 months (35 to 161). The peptides that stimulated the cells were overlapping spike peptides from SARS-CoV-2, HCoV-NL63, HCoV-OC43 and HCoV-229E.

This clonotype was counted a few times. Its matching antigen is unknown. The trim removed 5 bases at V and 1 base at J, leaving 18 bases unmatched. Germline V gene lookup returns CDR1 SGHTA and CDR2 FQGNSA. The CDR3 covers 20 residues. Noted treatment: approximately 9-day PBMC culture with coronavirus spike peptide pools or control peptides (ViraFEST assay). ViraFEST relied on peptide pools to expand antigen-specific T cells; the TCRs were sequenced afterward. The Oncomine TCR Beta short-read assay was what sequenced the DNA obtained from cultured CD4+ T cells. TCRdb re-called the PCR reads through MiXCR, storing one row per CDR3 protein. Of roughly 15,000 distinct CDR3 sequences in the sample, around half are singletons; the top ten hold more than 9%.

The chain employs TRBV7-2 and TRBJ2-3; 10 nucleotides align to TRBD2. This TCR was sampled from a human donor who had recovered from COVID-19. Sample: CD4+ T cells from blood, cultured in vitro, taken before SARS-CoV-2 vaccination. The CDR3 is CASSRSSSGGLRTGTDTQYF. In DNA form, the CDR3 reads TGTGCCAGCAGCCGGTCGTCTAGCGGGGGCCTCAGGACCGGCACAGATACGCAGTATTTT.